The sequence of this T cell receptor beta chain was determined in a study of T-cell reconstitution after alpha-beta-depleted transplantation in children. Study-wide points: Newly produced T cells mostly accounted for T-cell counts and diversity one year post-transplant.

This clonotype appeared many times. The antigen remains unidentified. Unique molecular identifiers featured in how the TCRbeta library was prepared. From the PCR reads, TCRdb called clonotypes with MiXCR, one entry per CDR3 protein. This sample has 450,000 to 600,000 distinct CDR3 sequences, with under 12% found just once. The CDR3 consists of 14 residues. CDR1 and CDR2 (germline): SGHRS, YFSETQ. V lost 0 bases to trimming and J lost 4 bases; unmatched junction nucleotides: 3. V is TRBV5-1 and J is TRBJ1-1; 7 positions agree with TRBD1. The material was PBMCs, obtained before TCRalphabeta/CD19-depleted stem cell transplant. The clonotype was recovered from a child younger than 10 with inherited bone marrow failure, due to receive a stem cell transplant. The CDR3 protein is CASSLAQGGTEAFF. CDR3 coding DNA: TGCGCCAGCAGCTTGGCGCAGGGGGGCACTGAAGCTTTCTTT.